The subject of this entry is one T cell receptor beta chain. As originally analysed: The authors estimated nucleated cell counts from reference gene primer amplification. Only in-frame clones appear in the TCRdb table, and some are missing; sequencing was by immunoSEQ multiplex PCR. V, J and clone size reflect that table, while D and trimming were determined from the DNA. The sample includes 10,000 to 15,000 clones, about four fifths of them seen just once. The V gene's germline CDR1 is MNHEY and CDR2 SVGEGT. With 5 bases removed from V and 9 bases from J, the gap between germline ends came to 23 bases. The CDR3 loop spans 15 amino acids. This sample is part of a study of blood T cell repertoires in COVID-19. For the study at large: The United States, Italy and Spain were the sources of the acute and convalescent COVID-19 samples. The analysed material was cDNA or gDNA that came from T cells, B-cell-depleted T cells, or PBMCs.

This chain uses TRBV6-2 or TRBV6-3 with TRBJ2-7; tentatively, D is TRBD1 (6 bases). The sample comprised peripheral blood. This TCR came from a woman aged 55-69 years with acute or convalescent COVID-19. As DNA, the CDR3 is TGTGCCAGCAGTGGACGACAGGTATTTCATCTGGGGCAGTACTTC. This encodes CASSGRQVFHLGQYF.